This paragraph covers one TCR beta chain sequence. In the study's own analysis: Estimation of nucleated cell counts was performed using reference gene primer amplification. Using immunoSEQ multiplex PCR, the repertoire was profiled, and TCRdb retains in-frame clones only, with some absent. The D gene and trimming were derived from the DNA, and the V and J assignments and clone size from that table. The sample lists about 110,000 clones; around 86% were seen once. The entry originates in a study of blood T cell repertoires in COVID-19. In the study overall: Sites in the United States, Italy and Spain provided acute and convalescent COVID-19 samples. PBMCs, B-cell-depleted T cells, or T cells provided the cDNA or gDNA that made up the material.

The sequenced material came from peripheral blood. The sequence was obtained from a man aged 80 or over with acute or convalescent COVID-19.

CDR3 nucleotides: TGTGCCAGCTCACCCGGGACTAGGACCTACGAGCAGTACTTC. This codes for CASSPGTRTYEQYF. J is TRBJ2-7 and V is TRBV18; 8 bases are a match to TRBD2. V lost 3 bases, J lost 2 bases, and 3 bases stayed unmatched. The CDR3 length is 14 residues. Germline V gives CDR1 KGHSH, CDR2 LQKENI.